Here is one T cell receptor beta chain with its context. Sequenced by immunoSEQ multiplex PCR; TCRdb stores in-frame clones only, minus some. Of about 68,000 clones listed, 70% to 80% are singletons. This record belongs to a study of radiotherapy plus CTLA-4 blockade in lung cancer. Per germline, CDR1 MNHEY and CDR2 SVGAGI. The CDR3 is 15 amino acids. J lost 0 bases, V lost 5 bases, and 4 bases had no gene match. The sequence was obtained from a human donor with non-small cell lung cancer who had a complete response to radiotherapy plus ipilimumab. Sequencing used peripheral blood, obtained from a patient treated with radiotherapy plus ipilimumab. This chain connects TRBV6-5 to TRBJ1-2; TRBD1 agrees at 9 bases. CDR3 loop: CASSVTGGTNYGYTF. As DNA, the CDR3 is TGTGCCAGCAGTGTCACAGGGGGCACTAACTATGGCTACACCTTC.